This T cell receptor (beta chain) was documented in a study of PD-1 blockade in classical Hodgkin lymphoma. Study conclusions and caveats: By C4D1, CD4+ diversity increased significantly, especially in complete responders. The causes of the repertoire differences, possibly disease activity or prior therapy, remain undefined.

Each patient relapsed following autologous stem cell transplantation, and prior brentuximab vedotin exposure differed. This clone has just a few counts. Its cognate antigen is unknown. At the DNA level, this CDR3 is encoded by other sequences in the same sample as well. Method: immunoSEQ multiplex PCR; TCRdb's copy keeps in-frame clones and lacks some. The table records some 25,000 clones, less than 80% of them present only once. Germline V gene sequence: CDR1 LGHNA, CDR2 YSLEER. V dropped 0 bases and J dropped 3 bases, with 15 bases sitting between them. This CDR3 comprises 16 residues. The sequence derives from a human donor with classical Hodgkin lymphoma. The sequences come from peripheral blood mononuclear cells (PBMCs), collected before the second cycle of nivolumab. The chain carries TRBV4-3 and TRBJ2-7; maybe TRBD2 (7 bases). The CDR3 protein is CASSQDRRGGNYEQYF. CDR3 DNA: TGCGCCAGCAGCCAAGATAGGAGGGGGGGGAACTACGAGCAGTACTTC.